This T cell receptor beta chain is from a study of early T cells in non-severe SARS-CoV-2 infection. This CDR3 spans 15 amino acids. Trimming at V came to 1 base and at J to 5 bases, leaving 7 bases not matched to a gene. Germline assignment: CDR1 LGHDT and CDR2 YNNKEL (reference sequence). Using its own MiXCR run on the 5' RACE reads, TCRdb lists one record per CDR3 protein. The sample consists of about 42,000 distinct CDR3 sequences, roughly 6.6% of them appearing once. The chain uses TRBV3-1 and TRBJ1-1; 7 bases align to TRBD1. This sequence originates from an adult who was a healthcare worker with PCR-confirmed SARS-CoV-2 infection or an uninfected control (not recorded which). The sequenced sample was whole blood. CDR3 DNA: TGTGCCAGCAGCCAAGTAAACAGGGGAAGTACTGAAGCTTTCTTT. It translates to CASSQVNRGSTEAFF.